Each of the 5 T cell receptor beta chains below was sequenced from the same sample in a study of vaccination and CD4 T cells after COVID-19. Treatment of the sample: approximately nine-day PBMC culture with coronavirus spike peptide pools or control peptides (ViraFEST assay). These receptors are not linked to any known antigen. With the Oncomine TCR Beta short-read assay, DNA from cultured CD4+ T cells was sequenced. MiXCR, run by TCRdb on the PCR reads, gives a single entry per CDR3 protein. The sample has around 20,000 distinct CDR3 sequences; over 40% are singletons. Sequences were obtained from CD4+ T cells from blood, cultured in vitro. The receptor set was obtained from a human donor who had recovered from COVID-19.

The chain is built from TRBV20-1 and TRBJ2-3; 9 nucleotides agree with TRBD2. This CDR3 has 15 amino acids. Germline CDR1 reads DFQATT; CDR2 reads SNEGSKA (reference sequence). J lost 8 bases, V lost 3 bases, and 12 bases had no gene match. This chain's CDR3 is CSASIPSGASGTQYF. DNA for the CDR3: TGCAGTGCTAGCATCCCTAGCGGGGCATCTGGTACGCAGTATTTT.

This clonotype was seen only a few times. The chain is built from TRBV20-1 and TRBJ1-1; D possibly corresponds to TRBD1 (5 bases). Germline V lookup: CDR1 DFQATT, CDR2 SNEGSKA (reference sequence). There are 15 residues in the CDR3. V gave up 3 bases and J gave up 2 bases, with 16 bases separating them. CDR3 bases: TGCAGTGCTAGCCCCGGGGGGAGGAAAAACACTGAAGCTTTCTTT. Translating it yields CSASPGGRKNTEAFF.

V is TRBV19 and J is TRBJ1-2, with 8 bases fitting TRBD1. The CDR3 totals 14 residues. J was trimmed by 6 bases and V by 7 bases; bases with no gene match: 10. Germline V gene lookup returns CDR1 LNHDA and CDR2 SQIVND (reference sequence). DNA for the CDR3: TGTGCCAGTACCCTGGACAGGGACGTCGATGGCTACACCTTC. It codes for CASTLDRDVDGYTF.

The V and J genes are TRBV6-2 or TRBV6-3 and TRBJ1-1; possible D gene TRBD1, 6 bases. V was cut by 5 bases and J by 5 bases, with 12 bases left in between. This CDR3 spans 13 amino acids. Germline loops: CDR1 MNHEY, CDR2 SVGEGT. This CDR3 is CASSILQGTEAFF. The CDR3 bases are TGTGCCAGCAGTATTCTTCAGGGGACTGAAGCTTTCTTT.

The chain employs TRBV6-1 and TRBJ2-5; the match to TRBD1 covers 7 bases. Germline CDR1 is MNHNS and CDR2 is SASEGT. V gave up 6 bases and J gave up 1 base; unmatched junction bases: 14. This CDR3 is 17 amino acids long. The CDR3 sequence is CASSSLGTALAQETQYF. CDR3 coding DNA: TGTGCCAGCAGCTCTCTTGGGACAGCTTTAGCCCAAGAGACCCAGTACTTC.